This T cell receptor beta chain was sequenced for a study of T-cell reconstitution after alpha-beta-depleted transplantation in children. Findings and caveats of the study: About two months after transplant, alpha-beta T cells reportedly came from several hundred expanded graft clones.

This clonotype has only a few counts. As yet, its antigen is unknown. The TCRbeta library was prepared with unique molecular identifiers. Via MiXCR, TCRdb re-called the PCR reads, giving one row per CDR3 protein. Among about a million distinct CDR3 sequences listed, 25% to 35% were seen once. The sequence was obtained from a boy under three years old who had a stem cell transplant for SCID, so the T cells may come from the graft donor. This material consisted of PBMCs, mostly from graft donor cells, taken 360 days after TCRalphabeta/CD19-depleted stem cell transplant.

DNA for the CDR3: TGCAGTGCTCCAAGGGCTAGAGCCGCCTACGAGCAGTACTTC. It translates to CSAPRARAAYEQYF. The chain recombines TRBV20-1 with TRBJ2-7; D not certain. Trimming left V 5 bases short and J 2 bases short, with 16 bases between. The germline gives CDR1 DFQATT, CDR2 SNEGSKA (reference sequence). The CDR3 is 14 amino acids.